What follows is one T cell receptor (beta chain) and its context. Its antigen is as yet unknown. This CDR3 region has 16 residues. Trimming pared 3 bases from V and 1 base from J, leaving 16 bases between. Germline loops: CDR1 SGHAT, CDR2 FQNNGV. This record comes from a study of radiotherapy plus CTLA-4 blockade in lung cancer. Study in general: With 31% of patients having disease control, objective responses were seen in approximately 19%. Overall study findings and caveats: Increased serum interferon-beta after radiation also reportedly predicted response strongly. An expansion of tumor-derived TCR clones occurred in blood after radiotherapy plus ipilimumab.

Using immunoSEQ multiplex PCR, the repertoire was profiled, and TCRdb retains in-frame clones only, with some absent. The data contain about 88,000 clones, approximately 79% of them singletons. The sequences come from peripheral blood, collected from a patient treated with radiotherapy plus ipilimumab. The TCR originated in a human donor with non-small cell lung cancer that progressed on radiotherapy plus ipilimumab. V usage is TRBV11-2 and J usage is TRBJ2-7, with D possibly TRBD1 on 5 matching bases. The CDR3 DNA follows: TGTGCCAGCAGCTTCGAATCTAGGACACTTTCCTACGAGCAGTACTTC. Its translation is CASSFESRTLSYEQYF.